This T cell receptor (beta chain) is from a study of spatial heterogeneity in lung cancer. Study results and caveats: Higher tumor mutation counts went along with higher counts of expanded intratumoral alpha and beta TCRs.

Time point in this sample: sample taken at primary tumor resection. This clonotype was observed many times. Its antigen is unknown. TCR cDNA molecules each had a unique molecular identifier. Using its own MiXCR run on the 5' RACE reads, TCRdb lists one record per CDR3 protein. Of around 95,000 distinct CDR3 sequences listed, roughly 4.5% are singletons. Sequencing used lung tumor tissue, obtained at surgery. This receptor was obtained from a male donor with early-stage non-small cell lung cancer.

The CDR3 bases are TGTGCCAGCAGTCCTACTCCGGGCCGCCCGCAGTATTTT. Its protein product is CASSPTPGRPQYF. The V gene is TRBV28, the J gene TRBJ2-3, with D unresolved. V was clipped by 5 bases and J by 10 bases, with 16 bases between them. This CDR3 is 13 amino acids long. Per germline, CDR1 MDHEN and CDR2 SYDVKM.